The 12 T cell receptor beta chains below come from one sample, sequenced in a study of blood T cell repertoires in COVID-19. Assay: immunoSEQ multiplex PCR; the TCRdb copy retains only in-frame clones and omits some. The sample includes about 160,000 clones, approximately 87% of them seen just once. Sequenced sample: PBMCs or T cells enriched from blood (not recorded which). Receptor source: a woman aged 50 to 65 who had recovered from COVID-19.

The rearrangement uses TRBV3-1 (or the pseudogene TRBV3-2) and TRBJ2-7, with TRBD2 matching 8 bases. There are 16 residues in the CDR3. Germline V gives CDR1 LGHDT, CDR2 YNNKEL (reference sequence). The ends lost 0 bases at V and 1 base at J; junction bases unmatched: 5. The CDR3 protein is CASSQEWERGSYEQYF. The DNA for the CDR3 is TGTGCCAGCAGCCAAGAGTGGGAGCGGGGGTCCTACGAGCAGTACTTC.

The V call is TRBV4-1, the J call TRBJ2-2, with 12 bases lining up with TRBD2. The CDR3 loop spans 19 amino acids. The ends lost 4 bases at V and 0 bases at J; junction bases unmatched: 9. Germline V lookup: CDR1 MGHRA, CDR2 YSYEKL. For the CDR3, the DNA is TGCGCCAGCAGCCTAAGAGAACTAGCGGGGGGTGCGAACACCGGGGAGCTGTTTTTT. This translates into CASSLRELAGGANTGELFF.

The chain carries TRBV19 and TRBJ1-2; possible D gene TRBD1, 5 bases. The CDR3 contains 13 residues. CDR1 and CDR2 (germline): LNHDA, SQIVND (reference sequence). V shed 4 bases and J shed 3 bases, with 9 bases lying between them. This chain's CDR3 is CASSTLTDYGYTF. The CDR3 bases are TGTGCCAGTAGTACACTGACAGACTATGGCTACACCTTC.

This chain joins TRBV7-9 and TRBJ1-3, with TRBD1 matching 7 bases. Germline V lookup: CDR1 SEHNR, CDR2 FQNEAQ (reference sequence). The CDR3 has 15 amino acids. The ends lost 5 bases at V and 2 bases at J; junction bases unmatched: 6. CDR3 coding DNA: TGTGCCAGCAGCACGACAGGGAGTACTGGAAACACCATATATTTT. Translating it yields CASSTTGSTGNTIYF. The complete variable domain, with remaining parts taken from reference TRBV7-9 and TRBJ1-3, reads DTGVSQNPRHKITKRGQNVTFRCDPISEHNRLYWYRQTLGQGPEFLTYFQNEAQLEKSRLLSDRFSAERPKGSFSTLEIQRTEQGDSAMYLCASSTTGSTGNTIYFGEGSWLTVV.

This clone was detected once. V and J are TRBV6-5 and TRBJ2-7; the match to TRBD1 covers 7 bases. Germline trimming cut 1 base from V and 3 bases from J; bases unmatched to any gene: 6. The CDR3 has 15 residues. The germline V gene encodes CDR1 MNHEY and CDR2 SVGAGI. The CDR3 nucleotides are TGTGCCAGCAGTTACTATCCGGGACAGATCTACGAGCAGTACTTC. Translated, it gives CASSYYPGQIYEQYF.

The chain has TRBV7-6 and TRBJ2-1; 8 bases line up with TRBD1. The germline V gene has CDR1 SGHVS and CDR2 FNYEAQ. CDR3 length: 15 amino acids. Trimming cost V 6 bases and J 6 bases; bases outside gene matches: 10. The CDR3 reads CASSLLQGGINEQFF. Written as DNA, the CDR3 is TGTGCCAGCAGTTTGCTACAGGGGGGTATCAATGAGCAGTTCTTC.

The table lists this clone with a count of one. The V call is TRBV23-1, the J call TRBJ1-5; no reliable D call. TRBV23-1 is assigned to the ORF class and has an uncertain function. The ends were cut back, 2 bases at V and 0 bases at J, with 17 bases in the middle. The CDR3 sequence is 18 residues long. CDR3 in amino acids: CASSQQRYGSYSNQPQHF. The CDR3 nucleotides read TGCGCCAGCAGTCAACAGCGCTACGGTTCGTATAGCAATCAGCCCCAGCATTTT.

CDR3 DNA sequence: TGTGCCAGCTCTAAACCGGGACAGGGTCGGAATGAGCAGTTCTTC. It encodes CASSKPGQGRNEQFF. The chain is built from TRBV5-4 and TRBJ2-1, with 9 nucleotides matching TRBD1. V was clipped by 7 bases and J by 7 bases; unmatched bases: 12. This CDR3 is 15 amino acids long. Germline V lookup: CDR1 SGHNT, CDR2 YYREEE (reference sequence).

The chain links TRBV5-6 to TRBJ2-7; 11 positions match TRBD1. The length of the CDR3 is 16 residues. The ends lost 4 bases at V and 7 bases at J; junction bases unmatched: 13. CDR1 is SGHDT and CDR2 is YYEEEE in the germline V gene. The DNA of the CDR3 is TGTGCCAGCAGCCCTGGGGACAGGGGGATAGAAGAAGAGCAGTACTTC. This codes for CASSPGDRGIEEEQYF. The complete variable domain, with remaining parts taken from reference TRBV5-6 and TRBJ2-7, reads DAGVTQSPTHLIKTRGQQVTLRCSPKSGHDTVSWYQQALGQGPQFIFQYYEEEERQRGNFPDRFSGHQFPNYSSELNVNALLLGDSALYLCASSPGDRGIEEEQYFGPGTRLTVT.

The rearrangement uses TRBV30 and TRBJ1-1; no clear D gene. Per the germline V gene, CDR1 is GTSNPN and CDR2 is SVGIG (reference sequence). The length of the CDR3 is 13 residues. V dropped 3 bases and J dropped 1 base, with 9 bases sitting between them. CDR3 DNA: TGTGCCTGGAGGTATACAGAGAACACTGAAGCTTTCTTT. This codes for CAWRYTENTEAFF.

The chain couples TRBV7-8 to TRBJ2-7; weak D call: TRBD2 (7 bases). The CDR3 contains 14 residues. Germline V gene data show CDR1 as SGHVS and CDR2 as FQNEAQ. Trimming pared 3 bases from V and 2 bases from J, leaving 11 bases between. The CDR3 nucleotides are TGTGCCAGCAGCTTGGGGGGGCAGCCCTACGAGCAGTACTTC. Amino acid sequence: CASSLGGQPYEQYF.

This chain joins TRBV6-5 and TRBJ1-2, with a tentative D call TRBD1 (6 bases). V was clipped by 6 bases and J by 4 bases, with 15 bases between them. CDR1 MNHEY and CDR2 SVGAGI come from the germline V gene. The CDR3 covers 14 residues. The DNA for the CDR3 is TGTGCCAGCAGCCGCCTCGGGGGGGCCTATGGCTACACCTTC. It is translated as CASSRLGGAYGYTF.